What follows are 31 T cell receptor beta chains derived from one specimen sequenced in a study of blood T cell repertoires in COVID-19 (dated by TCRdb to the early 2020s). The library was generated by the immunoSEQ multiplex PCR assay. TCRdb took this table from immuneACCESS and kept in-frame rearrangements with V and J called. Such tables lack part of the clones; where checked against another copy, unresolved V genes explain under half of the gap, and the rest is unexplained. This sample has about 200,000 clones in its table, and 85% of those were observed once. The ten top clones hold about 19% of the sample. The sequencing input was PBMCs or T cells enriched from blood (not recorded which). The receptor set was obtained from a man aged 35 to 55 who had recovered from COVID-19.

The rearrangement joins TRBV5-5 to TRBJ1-2; 7 bases agree with TRBD1. CDR3 length: 14 residues. V gave up 0 bases and J gave up 4 bases; unmatched junction bases: 3. Looked up from germline, CDR1 is SGHKS and CDR2 is YYEKEE (reference sequence). CDR3 DNA sequence: TGTGCCAGCAGCTTGGCCCAGGGGGGCTATGGCTACACCTTC. Protein product: CASSLAQGGYGYTF. The whole variable domain, remainder taken from reference TRBV5-5 and TRBJ1-2, is DAGVTQSPTHLIKTRGQQVTLRCSPISGHKSVSWYQQVLGQGPQFIFQYYEKEERGRGNFPDRFSARQFPNYSSELNVNALLLGDSALYLCASSLAQGGYGYTFGSGTRLTVV.

This chain links TRBV6-5 with TRBJ2-7, with D possibly being TRBD1 (6 bases). The germline V and J ends were trimmed by 5 bases and 2 bases, with 10 bases remaining between them. Germline V lookup: CDR1 MNHEY, CDR2 SVGAGI. The length of the CDR3 is 13 residues. The CDR3 sequence: CASSHREAYEQYF. The CDR3 nucleotides are TGTGCCAGCAGTCACAGGGAAGCCTACGAGCAGTACTTC.

Of note for this clone: One end of the junction fails to match germline, which may point to a read error. The chain uses TRBV7-2 and TRBJ2-7; D might be TRBD1 (7 bases). This CDR3 contains 13 residues. The germline V gene has CDR1 SGHTA and CDR2 FQGNSA. CDR3 amino acids: CASSLEEGASTSF. CDR3 DNA sequence: TGTGCCAGCAGCTTAGAGGAGGGGGCGTCCACTTCTTTC.

The gene calls are TRBV24-1 and TRBJ2-3; D is unresolved. V was shortened by 3 bases and J by 3 bases, with 6 bases between the two germline ends. This CDR3 contains 13 residues. Germline V gene lookup returns CDR1 KGHDR and CDR2 SFDVKD. CDR3 bases: TGTGCCACCAGTGATCGGTTTACAGATACGCAGTATTTT. It specifies CATSDRFTDTQYF.

The chain couples TRBV7-9 to TRBJ2-3; TRBD2 aligns across 9 bases. The CDR3 is 16 amino acids. Germline CDR1 reads SEHNR; CDR2 reads FQNEAQ (reference sequence). The J segment lost 2 bases and the V segment lost 4 bases, leaving 7 bases of the junction unmatched. The CDR3 bases are TGTGCCAGCAGCTCCCTAGCGGGGCCCTACACAGATACGCAGTATTTT. Its translation is CASSSLAGPYTDTQYF.

This rearrangement joins TRBV27 to TRBJ1-2; 12 positions agree with TRBD1. The CDR3 has 18 amino acids. The junction had 12 bases not matched to a gene; V was cut back by 0 bases and J by 7 bases. Germline CDR1 is MNHEY and CDR2 is SMNVEV (reference sequence). The CDR3 DNA reads TGTGCCAGCAGTTTATCTTGGGACAGGGGGCGGATGGGTTCTGGCTACACCTTC. As protein: CASSLSWDRGRMGSGYTF.

The chain links TRBV7-3 to TRBJ2-2; 13 bases agree with TRBD2. With V trimmed by 5 bases and J by 6 bases, 3 bases remained unmatched. The CDR3 extends over 15 amino acids. Looked up from germline, CDR1 is SGHTA and CDR2 is FQGTGA. The DNA of the CDR3 is TGTGCCAGCAGCCGTGGACTAGCGGGAGCCGGGGAGCTGTTTTTT. Protein: CASSRGLAGAGELFF. The complete variable domain, with remaining parts taken from reference TRBV7-3 and TRBJ2-2, reads GAGVSQTPSNKVTEKGKYVELRCDPISGHTALYWYRQSLGQGPEFLIYFQGTGAADDSGLPNDRFFAVRPEGSVSTLKIQRTERGDSAVYLCASSRGLAGAGELFFGEGSRLTVL.

Comments on this clone: The sample carries other DNA sequences with the same CDR3. The chain recombines TRBV28 with TRBJ1-1; weak D call: TRBD1 (5 bases). The CDR3 totals 14 residues. Germline values: CDR1 MDHEN, CDR2 SYDVKM. Trimming removed 3 bases at V and 2 bases at J, with 10 bases between. CDR3 protein: CASSLARENTEAFF. The CDR3 bases are TGTGCCAGCAGTTTGGCCAGGGAAAACACTGAAGCTTTCTTT.

This clone showed up just once. V and J are TRBV7-2 and TRBJ2-7; TRBD2 aligns across 9 bases. This CDR3 has 15 residues. Germline CDR1 is SGHTA and CDR2 is FQGNSA. J lost 2 bases, V lost 0 bases, and 2 bases had no gene match. CDR3 in amino acids: CASSLAAGGTYEQYF. In nucleotides, the CDR3 is TGTGCCAGCAGCTTAGCTGCGGGAGGGACCTACGAGCAGTACTTC.

The CDR3 loop is CASSDQSGYTF. Written as DNA, the CDR3 is TGTGCCAGCAGTGATCAGTCCGGCTACACCTTC. The V and J genes are TRBV2 and TRBJ1-2, with unresolved D. The CDR3 contains 11 residues. The V and J ends lost 3 bases and 8 bases respectively, with 7 bases between them. The germline CDR1 and CDR2 sequences are SNHLY and FYNNEI.

This rearrangement joins TRBV5-1 to TRBJ2-7; maybe TRBD1 (6 bases). V was cut by 2 bases and J by 6 bases, with 15 bases left in between. Germline CDR1 SGHRS, CDR2 YFSETQ. The CDR3 extends over 14 amino acids. CDR3: CASSLSQGRLEQYF. CDR3 sequence (DNA): TGCGCCAGCAGCTTATCACAGGGACGGCTCGAGCAGTACTTC. Variable domain in full (rest from reference TRBV5-1 and TRBJ2-7): KAGVTQTPRYLIKTRGQQVTLSCSPISGHRSVSWYQQTPGQGLQFLFEYFSETQRNKGNFPGRFSGRQFSNSRSEMNVSTLELGDSALYLCASSLSQGRLEQYFGPGTRLTVT.

Only one count was recorded for this clone. Its ends do not fully match the called genes, so a read error is possible. CDR3 coding DNA: TGCGCCAGCAGATTGGCGGCTAGCGGGAGCTACGAGCAGTACTTC. Translation gives CASRLAASGSYEQYF. The gene calls are TRBV5-1 and TRBJ2-7; 10 bases match TRBD2. The CDR3 contains 15 residues. The V gene's germline CDR1 is SGHRS and CDR2 YFSETQ.

The chain links TRBV4-2 to TRBJ2-3; D possibly corresponds to TRBD2 (6 bases). CDR3 length: 16 amino acids. V was pared by 0 bases and J by 0 bases, with 10 bases between. Germline lookup yields CDR1 LGHNA and CDR2 YNFKEQ. The CDR3 sequence: CASSQDGGASTDTQYF. The CDR3, as DNA: TGTGCCAGCAGCCAAGATGGCGGGGCGAGCACAGATACGCAGTATTTT.

The chain links TRBV7-2 to TRBJ2-7, with D perhaps TRBD1 (6 bases). Trimming pared 1 base from V and 3 bases from J, leaving 13 bases between. Germline V CDR1 and CDR2: SGHTA, FQGNSA. This CDR3 contains 15 residues. The CDR3 region is CASSLEDSPIYEQYF. Here the CDR3 DNA reads TGTGCCAGCAGCTTAGAGGACAGTCCAATCTACGAGCAGTACTTC. Full variable domain (missing parts from reference TRBV7-2 and TRBJ2-7): GAGVSQSPSNKVTEKGKDVELRCDPISGHTALYWYRQSLGQGLEFLIYFQGNSAPDKSGLPSDRFSAERTGGSVSTLTIQRTQQEDSAVYLCASSLEDSPIYEQYFGPGTRLTVT.

V gene TRBV4-2 combines with J gene TRBJ1-2; weak D call: TRBD1 (5 bases). Germline V gives CDR1 LGHNA, CDR2 YNFKEQ. Trimming pared 0 bases from V and 4 bases from J, leaving 15 bases between. The CDR3 covers 16 residues. CDR3 DNA sequence: TGTGCCAGCAGCCAAGATCTGGGGGAGGTTGGCTATGGCTACACCTTC. This translates into CASSQDLGEVGYGYTF.

The chain joins TRBV2 to TRBJ1-1, with 11 bases identical to TRBD1. The junction had 6 bases not matched to a gene; V was cut back by 6 bases and J by 0 bases. Looked up from germline, CDR1 is SNHLY and CDR2 is FYNNEI. The CDR3 is 16 residues long. In DNA, the CDR3 is TGTGCCAGCAGGAGGGACAGGGGGTCGGTGAACACTGAAGCTTTCTTT. It encodes CASRRDRGSVNTEAFF.

This clone has only one observation. The chain recombines TRBV5-5 with TRBJ1-5; TRBD1 agrees at 8 bases. CDR3 size: 15 residues. The V segment lost 4 bases and the J segment 2 bases; nucleotides outside the gene matches: 5. The germline V gene has CDR1 SGHKS and CDR2 YYEKEE (reference sequence). The CDR3 sequence is CASSQQGQGNQPQHF. CDR3 DNA: TGTGCCAGCAGCCAACAGGGACAGGGCAATCAGCCCCAGCATTTT.

The chain has TRBV7-6 and TRBJ1-3; D is ambiguous. The CDR3 is 16 residues long. The ends were cut back, 5 bases at V and 0 bases at J, with 14 bases in the middle. Germline V CDR1 and CDR2: SGHVS, FNYEAQ. In nucleotides, the CDR3 is TGTGCCAGCAGCCAAGACACCGTAGTCTCTGGAAACACCATATATTTT. Protein sequence: CASSQDTVVSGNTIYF.

This chain joins TRBV5-6 and TRBJ1-1; D is possibly TRBD1 (6 bases). Trimming shortened V by 4 bases and J by 11 bases, and 21 bases separated the two germline ends. The germline gives CDR1 SGHDT, CDR2 YYEEEE. The CDR3 totals 14 residues. CDR3 sequence: CASSIYWGQVTAFF. The CDR3 nucleotides read TGTGCCAGCAGCATTTACTGGGGACAAGTGACGGCTTTCTTT.

V usage is TRBV28 and J usage is TRBJ1-3; D is possibly TRBD1 (6 bases). Trimming pared 6 bases from V and 0 bases from J, leaving 12 bases between. The CDR3 has 15 amino acids. Germline CDR1 reads MDHEN; CDR2 reads SYDVKM. The chain's CDR3 is CASRKTGNSGNTIYF. For the CDR3, the DNA is TGTGCCAGCAGAAAGACAGGAAACTCTGGAAACACCATATATTTT.

The chain couples TRBV30 to TRBJ2-3; TRBD2 aligns across 10 bases. Germline V gene sequence: CDR1 GTSNPN, CDR2 SVGIG (reference sequence). V lost 0 bases to trimming and J lost 4 bases; unmatched junction nucleotides: 22. This CDR3 has 21 residues. CDR3 region: CAWSVKPGGVASGSLSDTQYF. In DNA form, the CDR3 reads TGTGCCTGGAGTGTGAAACCGGGGGGGGTGGCTAGCGGGAGTTTGTCAGATACGCAGTATTTT.

In this sample, this clone turned up once. The rearrangement uses TRBV5-8 and TRBJ2-7, with TRBD1 matching 8 bases. The CDR3 length is 15 residues. Germline-derived CDR1 and CDR2 are SGHTS and YDEGEE. Trimming took 0 bases from V and 3 from J; bases not matched to a gene: 5. DNA for the CDR3: TGTGCCAGCAGCTTGGGACAGGGGTACGGCTACGAGCAGTACTTC. Encoded protein: CASSLGQGYGYEQYF.

In this sample, this clone turned up once. The J gene is TRBJ2-2, the V gene TRBV4-2; the match to TRBD1 covers 10 bases. Germline V gene data show CDR1 as LGHNA and CDR2 as YNFKEQ. V dropped 1 base and J dropped 8; count of bases not matched to a gene: 7. There are 16 residues in the CDR3. The DNA for the CDR3 is TGTGCCAGCAGCCAAGGGGCGACAGGGGGCACGGGGGAGCTGTTTTTT. It specifies CASSQGATGGTGELFF.

This chain links TRBV19 with TRBJ1-1; 7 nucleotides align to TRBD1. This CDR3 comprises 16 residues. V was clipped by 1 base and J by 5 bases; unmatched bases: 10. The germline V gene encodes CDR1 LNHDA and CDR2 SQIVND (reference sequence). The CDR3 region is CASSIVRGRGKTEAFF. CDR3 in DNA: TGTGCCAGTAGTATAGTGAGGGGGCGAGGAAAAACTGAAGCTTTCTTT.

This clone came up a few times. The chain uses TRBV7-9 and TRBJ1-1, with 9 bases that match TRBD1. The length of the CDR3 is 16 residues. From germline, CDR1 is SEHNR and CDR2 FQNEAQ (reference sequence). J lost 5 bases, V lost 2 bases, and 9 bases had no gene match. The CDR3 region is CASSLIYRGPETEAFF. The CDR3 DNA sequence: TGTGCCAGCAGCTTAATATACAGGGGGCCGGAGACTGAAGCTTTCTTT.

The V gene is TRBV5-6, the J gene TRBJ1-6, with D tentatively TRBD1 (5 bases). Germline assignment: CDR1 SGHDT and CDR2 YYEEEE. CDR3 length: 16 residues. The V and J ends lost 4 bases and 7 bases respectively, with 18 bases between them. Here the CDR3 DNA reads TGTGCCAGCAGCCGGGACTCCCGGGGGTGGAATTCACCCCTCCACTTT. Encoded protein: CASSRDSRGWNSPLHF.

The rearrangement links TRBV9 to TRBJ2-1, with D perhaps TRBD1 (6 bases). CDR1 and CDR2 from the germline V gene are SGDLS and YYNGEE. V lost 5 bases and J 0 bases, leaving 12 bases between the germline ends. The CDR3 totals 15 residues. This CDR3 is CASSHQGNSYNEQFF. The CDR3 nucleotides read TGTGCCAGCAGTCATCAGGGGAACTCCTACAATGAGCAGTTCTTC. The full variable domain, with the rest looked up from reference TRBV9 and TRBJ2-1, is DSGVTQTPKHLITATGQRVTLRCSPRSGDLSVYWYQQSLDQGLQFLIQYYNGEERAKGNILERFSAQQFPDLHSELNLSSLELGDSALYFCASSHQGNSYNEQFFGPGTRLTVL.

J is TRBJ2-2 and V is TRBV15, with no clear D. The germline gives CDR1 LNHNV, CDR2 YYDKDF (reference sequence). The CDR3 runs to 18 residues. Trimming pared 0 bases from V and 1 base from J, leaving 15 bases between. The CDR3 sequence is CATSRDWSPRLNTGELFF. CDR3 DNA sequence: TGTGCCACCAGCAGAGATTGGAGTCCGAGGTTGAACACCGGGGAGCTGTTTTTT.

The gene calls are TRBV27 and TRBJ2-7; TRBD1 aligns across 8 bases. After removal of 4 bases from V and 5 bases from J, the junction contained 7 bases not matched to a gene. The CDR3 contains 14 residues. Germline V gives CDR1 MNHEY, CDR2 SMNVEV (reference sequence). As DNA, the CDR3 is TGTGCCAGCAGTTATCGGACAGGGAACAACGAGCAGTACTTC. Residues: CASSYRTGNNEQYF.

This chain links TRBV29-1 with TRBJ2-7, with a possible D match to TRBD2 (6 bases). This CDR3 spans 13 amino acids. In germline, CDR1 is SQVTM, CDR2 ANQGSEA. Trimming removed 5 bases from V and 4 bases from J, with 15 bases in between. The CDR3 sequence: CSVNIRGNYEQYF. CDR3 in DNA: TGCAGCGTTAATATACGGGGGAATTACGAGCAGTACTTC.

The chain carries TRBV5-8 and TRBJ1-5; D unresolved. The germline CDR1 and CDR2 sequences are SGHTS and YDEGEE. The CDR3 spans 15 residues. Trimming took off 4 bases at V and 3 bases at J, with 14 bases between the two ends. The CDR3 reads CASSRGGLYNQPQHF. The CDR3 DNA is TGTGCCAGCAGCCGCGGCGGTTTGTACAATCAGCCCCAGCATTTT.